The text below deals with one T cell receptor (beta chain). Its antigen is still unknown. This entry comes from a study of shared clonotypes between healthy human individuals. The overall study: With ages of 18 to 49, the donors were two women and three men. Findings and limits, study-wide: Non-shared clonotypes displayed generation probabilities falling below those of clonotypes present in all four donors. Between several donors, naive CD4 clonotypes were shared at a level of about 5%.

Original data processing: Filtering differed for immunoSEQ, which gave only junction sequences without quality scores. The protocol was immunoSEQ multiplex PCR, while the TCRdb copy is restricted to in-frame clones and leaves out a portion. The DNA was the basis for D and trimming; V, J and clone size are from that table. The data show more than 2,000,000 clones, 80% to 95% seen once. CDR3 length: 14 amino acids. Trimming shortened V by 2 bases and J by 3 bases, and 10 bases separated the two germline ends. CDR1 is MNHEY and CDR2 is SVGAGI in the germline V gene. The sample consisted of naive CD4+ T cells from PBMCs. Subset reported: CD45RA+ positively selected. The clonotype originates from a man aged 18 to 35 in good health. Some clones in this sample may be carry-over from other donors' samples. This chain uses TRBV6-5 with TRBJ1-1; D remains unclear. The CDR3 reads CASSYVGRDTEAFF. CDR3 DNA: TGTGCCAGCAGTTACGTAGGGAGGGACACTGAAGCTTTCTTT.